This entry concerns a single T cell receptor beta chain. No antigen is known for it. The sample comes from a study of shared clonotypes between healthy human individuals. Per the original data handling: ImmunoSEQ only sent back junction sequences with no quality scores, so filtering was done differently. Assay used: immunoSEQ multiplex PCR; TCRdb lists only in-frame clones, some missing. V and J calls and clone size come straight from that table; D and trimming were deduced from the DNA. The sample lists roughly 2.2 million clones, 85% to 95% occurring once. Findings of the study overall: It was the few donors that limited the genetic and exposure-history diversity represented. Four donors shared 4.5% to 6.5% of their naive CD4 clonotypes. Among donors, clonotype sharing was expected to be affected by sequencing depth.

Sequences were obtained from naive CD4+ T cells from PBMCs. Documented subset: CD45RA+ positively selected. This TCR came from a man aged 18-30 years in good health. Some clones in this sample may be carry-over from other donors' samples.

CDR3 nucleotides: TGTGCCAGCTCGCAAGGACAGGGACCCTACGAGCAGTACTTC. Encoded protein: CASSQGQGPYEQYF. The V and J genes are TRBV18 and TRBJ2-7; 8 bases are shared with TRBD1. V lost 6 bases and J lost 2; bases outside the gene matches: 6. This CDR3 contains 14 residues. Germline loops: CDR1 KGHSH, CDR2 LQKENI.